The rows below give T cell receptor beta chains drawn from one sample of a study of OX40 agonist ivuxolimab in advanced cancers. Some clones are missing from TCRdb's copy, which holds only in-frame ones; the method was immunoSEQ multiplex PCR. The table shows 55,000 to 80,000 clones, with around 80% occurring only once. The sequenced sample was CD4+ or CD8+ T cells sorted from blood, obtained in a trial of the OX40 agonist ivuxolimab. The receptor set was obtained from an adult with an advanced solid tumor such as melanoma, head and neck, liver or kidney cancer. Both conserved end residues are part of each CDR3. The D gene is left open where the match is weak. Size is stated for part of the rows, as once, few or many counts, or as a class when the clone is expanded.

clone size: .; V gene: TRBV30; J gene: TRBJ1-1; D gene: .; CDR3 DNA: TGTGCCTGGAGGGAACGGGGGACTGAAGCTTTCTTT; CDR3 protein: CAWRERGTEAFF
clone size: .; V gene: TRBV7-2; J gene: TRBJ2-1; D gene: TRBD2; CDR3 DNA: TGTGCCAGCAGCTTTAGCGGGGGTCTGAATGAGCAGTTCTTC; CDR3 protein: CASSFSGGLNEQFF
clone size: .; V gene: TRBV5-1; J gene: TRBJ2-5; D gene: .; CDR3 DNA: TGCGCCAGCAGCGTAGGGGGGTGGCGAGAGACCCAGTACTTC; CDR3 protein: CASSVGGWRETQYF
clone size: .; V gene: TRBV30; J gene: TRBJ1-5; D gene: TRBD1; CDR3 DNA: TGTGCCTGGAGTACACAGGGGAGGGGCAATCAGCCCCAGCATTTT; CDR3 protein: CAWSTQGRGNQPQHF
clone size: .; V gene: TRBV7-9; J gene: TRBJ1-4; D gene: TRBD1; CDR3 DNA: TGTGCCAGCAGCTTAGCAGGGGGCAATGAAAAACTGTTTTTT; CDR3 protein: CASSLAGGNEKLFF
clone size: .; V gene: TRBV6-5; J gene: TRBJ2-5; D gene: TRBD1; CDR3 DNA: TGTGCCAGCAGTTACGGGGGGACAGGGAGGGAGACCCAGTACTTC; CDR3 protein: CASSYGGTGRETQYF
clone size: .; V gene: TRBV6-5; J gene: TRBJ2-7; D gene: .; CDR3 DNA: TGTGCCAGCAGTGATTCTCTGTCGCAGGACGAGCAGTACTTC; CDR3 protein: CASSDSLSQDEQYF
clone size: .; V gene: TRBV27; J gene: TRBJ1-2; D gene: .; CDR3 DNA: TGTGCCAGCAGTCCATCCTTGGGGGGGTATGGCTACACCTTC; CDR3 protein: CASSPSLGGYGYTF
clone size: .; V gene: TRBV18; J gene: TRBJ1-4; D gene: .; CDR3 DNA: TGTGCCAGCTCCTCTGAGCAGGGGCATTTGTTTTTT; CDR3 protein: CASSSEQGHLFF
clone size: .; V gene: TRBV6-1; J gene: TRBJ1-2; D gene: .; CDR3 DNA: TGTGCCAGCAGCCCCGACGGTATCTATGGCTACACCTTC; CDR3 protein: CASSPDGIYGYTF
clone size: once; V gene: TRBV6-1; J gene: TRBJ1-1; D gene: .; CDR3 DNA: TGTGCCAGCAGTGAAGCGAGCGGGTTCGTCTCTTTCTTT; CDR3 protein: CASSEASGFVSFF
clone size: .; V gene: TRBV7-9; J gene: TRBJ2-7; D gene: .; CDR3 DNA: TGTGCCAGCAGCACCCGGGGTCGTGAGGGCTCCTACGAGCAGTACTTC; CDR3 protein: CASSTRGREGSYEQYF
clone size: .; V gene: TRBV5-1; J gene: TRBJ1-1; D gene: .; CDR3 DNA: TGCGACAGCAGCCCTGACCTCCTTCCCGATGCTTTCTTT; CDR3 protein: CDSSPDLLPDAFF
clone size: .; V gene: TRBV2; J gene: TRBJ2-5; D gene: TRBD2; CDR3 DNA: TGTGCCAGCATCGGGACTAGCGGGAGGGGAGGGGCCCAGTACTTC; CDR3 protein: CASIGTSGRGGAQYF
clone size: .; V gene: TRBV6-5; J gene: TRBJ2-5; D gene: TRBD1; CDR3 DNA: TGTGCCAGCAGTTACTCTCGGACAGGGCGAGGGGAGACCCAGTACTTC; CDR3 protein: CASSYSRTGRGETQYF
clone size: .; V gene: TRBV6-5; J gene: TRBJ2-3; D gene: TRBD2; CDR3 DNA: TGTGCCAGCAGTTACTCGGGGGGGAGCACAGATACGCAGTATTTT; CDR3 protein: CASSYSGGSTDTQYF
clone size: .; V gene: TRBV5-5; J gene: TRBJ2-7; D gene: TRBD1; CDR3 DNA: TGTGCCAGCAGCTTCGGGACAGGGTCCTACGAGCAGTACTTC; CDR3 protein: CASSFGTGSYEQYF
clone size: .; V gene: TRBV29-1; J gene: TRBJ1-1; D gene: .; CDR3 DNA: TGCAGCGCCTACTTGAACACTGAAGCTTTCTTT; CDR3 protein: CSAYLNTEAFF
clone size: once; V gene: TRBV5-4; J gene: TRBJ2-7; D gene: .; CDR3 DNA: TGTGCCAGCAGCTCAGGGGAAAACGAGCAGTACTTC; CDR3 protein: CASSSGENEQYF
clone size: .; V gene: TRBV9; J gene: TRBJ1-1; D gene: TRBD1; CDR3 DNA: TGTGCCAGCAGCGTTGGACAGGAGAACACTGAAGCTTTCTTT; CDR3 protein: CASSVGQENTEAFF
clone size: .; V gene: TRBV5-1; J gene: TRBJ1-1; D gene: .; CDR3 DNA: TGCGCCAGCAGCCCCACCGGTACGGTACAGGGGAACACTGAAGCTTTCTTT; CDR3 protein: CASSPTGTVQGNTEAFF
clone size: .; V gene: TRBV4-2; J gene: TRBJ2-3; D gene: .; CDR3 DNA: TGTGCCAGCAGCCAAGAGGGGCAGGGGATTTTCACAGATACGCAGTATTTT; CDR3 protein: CASSQEGQGIFTDTQYF
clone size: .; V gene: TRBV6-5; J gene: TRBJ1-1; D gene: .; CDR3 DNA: TGTGCCAGCAGTTATGGGGGCCTGAACACTGAAGCTTTCTTT; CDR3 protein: CASSYGGLNTEAFF
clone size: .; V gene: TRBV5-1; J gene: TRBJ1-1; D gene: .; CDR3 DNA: TGCGCCAGCAGCTTAGGCTCCGGCAGTGCGAACACTGAAGCTTTCTTT; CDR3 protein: CASSLGSGSANTEAFF
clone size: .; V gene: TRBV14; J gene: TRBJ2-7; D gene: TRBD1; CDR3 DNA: TGTGCCAGCAGCCTCCGGACAGGGATTTCCTACGAGCAGTACTTC; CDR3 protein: CASSLRTGISYEQYF
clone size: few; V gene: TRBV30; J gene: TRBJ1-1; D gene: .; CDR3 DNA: TGTGCCTGGAGCGGCGGGTGGACGGGGGAAGCTTTCTTT; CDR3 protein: CAWSGGWTGEAFF
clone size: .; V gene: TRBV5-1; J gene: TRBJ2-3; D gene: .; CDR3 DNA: TGCGCCAGCAGCTTGGGTGATACTAGCACAGATACGCAGTATTTT; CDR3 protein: CASSLGDTSTDTQYF
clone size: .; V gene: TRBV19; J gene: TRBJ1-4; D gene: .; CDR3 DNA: TGTGCCAGTAGTCCATACTCCCAGGGGATTGCTAATGAAAAACTGTTTTTT; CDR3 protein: CASSPYSQGIANEKLFF
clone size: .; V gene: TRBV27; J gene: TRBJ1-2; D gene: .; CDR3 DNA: TGTGCCAGCAGCCAGATCGGGGGGCTAAGGGGTGGCTACACCTTC; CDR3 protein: CASSQIGGLRGGYTF
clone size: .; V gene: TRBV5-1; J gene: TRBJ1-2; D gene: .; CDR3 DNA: TGCGCCAGCAGCACCGAGCCGAACTATGGCTACACCTTC; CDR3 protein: CASSTEPNYGYTF
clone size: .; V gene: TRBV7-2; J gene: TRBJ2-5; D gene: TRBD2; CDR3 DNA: TGTGCCAGCAGCTTAGATACCGGGAGGAACCAGTACTTC; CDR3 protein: CASSLDTGRNQYF
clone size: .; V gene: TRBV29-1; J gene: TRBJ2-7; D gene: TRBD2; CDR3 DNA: TGCAGCGTTGTTATCGGGAGGGGACCGTACTACGAGCAGTACTTC; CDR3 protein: CSVVIGRGPYYEQYF
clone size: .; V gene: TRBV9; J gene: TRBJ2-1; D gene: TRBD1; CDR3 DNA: TGTGCCAGCACTCGTTCGGGACAGGGTTACAATGAGCAGTTCTTC; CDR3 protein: CASTRSGQGYNEQFF
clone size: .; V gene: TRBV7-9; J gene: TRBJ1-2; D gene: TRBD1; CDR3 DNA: TGTGCCAGCAGCCCTCCAGGACAGGACCATGGCTACACCTTC; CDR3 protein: CASSPPGQDHGYTF
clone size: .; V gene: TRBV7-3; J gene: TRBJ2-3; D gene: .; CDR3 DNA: TGTGCCAGCAGCTTAGGGGGATCGTGGACAGATACGCAGTATTTT; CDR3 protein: CASSLGGSWTDTQYF
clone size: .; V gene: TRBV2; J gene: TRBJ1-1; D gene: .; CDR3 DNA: TGTGCCAGCAGACGCCGGGACACCCTGAACACTGAAGCTTTCTTT; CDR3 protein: CASRRRDTLNTEAFF
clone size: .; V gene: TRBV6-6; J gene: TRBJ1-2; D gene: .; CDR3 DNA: TGTGCCAGCAGTTACTCGAGGGGGTTAGGCTACACCTTC; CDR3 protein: CASSYSRGLGYTF
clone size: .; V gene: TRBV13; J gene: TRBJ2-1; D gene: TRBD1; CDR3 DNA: TGTGCCAGCAGCTTAGGCTCCGACAGGGGAATTTTCAATGAGCAGTTCTTC; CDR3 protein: CASSLGSDRGIFNEQFF
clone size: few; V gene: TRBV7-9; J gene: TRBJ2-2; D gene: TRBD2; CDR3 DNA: TGTGCCAGCAGACCGGGACTAGCAGGCACCGGGGAGCTGTTTTTT; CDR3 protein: CASRPGLAGTGELFF
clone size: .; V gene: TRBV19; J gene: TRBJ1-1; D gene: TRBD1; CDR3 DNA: TGTGCCAGTAGTCCGCAGGCCAAGGGGGCGCGAGCTTTCTTT; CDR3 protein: CASSPQAKGARAFF
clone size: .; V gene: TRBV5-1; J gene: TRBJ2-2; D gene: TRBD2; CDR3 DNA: TGCGCCAGCAGCTTAGTCTTGACTAGCGCCGGGGAGCTGTTTTTT; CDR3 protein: CASSLVLTSAGELFF
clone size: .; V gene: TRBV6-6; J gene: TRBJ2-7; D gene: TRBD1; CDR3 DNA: TGTGCCAGCAGTTACCCCGAAAGGACAGGCGAGCAGTACTTC; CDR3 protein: CASSYPERTGEQYF
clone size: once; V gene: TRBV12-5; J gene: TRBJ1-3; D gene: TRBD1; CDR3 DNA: TGTGCTAGTGGCTGGGGCGGGACAGCGACCAACACCATATATTTT; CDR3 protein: CASGWGGTATNTIYF
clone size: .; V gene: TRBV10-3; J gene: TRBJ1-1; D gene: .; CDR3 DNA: TGTGCCATCACTCGACAGTTGAACACTGAAGCTTTCTTT; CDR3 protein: CAITRQLNTEAFF
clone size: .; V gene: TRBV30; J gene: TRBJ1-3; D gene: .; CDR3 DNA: TGTGCCTGGAGTTTGGTTTCTGGAAACACCATATATTTT; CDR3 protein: CAWSLVSGNTIYF
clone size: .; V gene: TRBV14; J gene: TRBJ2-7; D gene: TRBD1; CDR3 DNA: TGTGCCAGCAGTCGATCCGGGACAGGGTACGAGCAGTACTTC; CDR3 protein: CASSRSGTGYEQYF
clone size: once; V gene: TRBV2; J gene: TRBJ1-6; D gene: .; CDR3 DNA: TGTGCCAGCAGTGATCTCGAGGGGATGTATTCACCCCTCCACTTT; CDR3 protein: CASSDLEGMYSPLHF